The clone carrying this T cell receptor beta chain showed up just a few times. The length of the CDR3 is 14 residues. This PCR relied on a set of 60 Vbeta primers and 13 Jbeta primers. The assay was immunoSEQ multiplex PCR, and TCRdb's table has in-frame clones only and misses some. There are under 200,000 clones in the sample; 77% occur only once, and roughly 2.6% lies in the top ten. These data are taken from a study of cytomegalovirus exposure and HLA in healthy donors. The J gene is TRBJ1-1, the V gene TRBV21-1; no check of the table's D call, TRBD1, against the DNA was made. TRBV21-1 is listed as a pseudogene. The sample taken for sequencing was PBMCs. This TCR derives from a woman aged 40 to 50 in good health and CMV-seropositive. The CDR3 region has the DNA TGTGCCAGGAGGGGGACAGAGATGAACACTGAAGCTTTCTTT. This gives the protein CARRGTEMNTEAFF.